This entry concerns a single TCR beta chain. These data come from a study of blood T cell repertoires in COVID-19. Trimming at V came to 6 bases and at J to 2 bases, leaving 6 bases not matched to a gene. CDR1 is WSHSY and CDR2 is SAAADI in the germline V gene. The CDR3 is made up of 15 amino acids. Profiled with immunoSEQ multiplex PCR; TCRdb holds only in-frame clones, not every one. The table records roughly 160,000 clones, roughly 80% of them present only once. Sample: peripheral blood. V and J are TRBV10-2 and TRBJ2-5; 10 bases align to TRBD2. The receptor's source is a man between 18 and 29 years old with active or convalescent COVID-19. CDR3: CASSPGLAKQETQYF. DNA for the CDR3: TGCGCCAGCAGCCCGGGACTAGCGAAACAAGAGACCCAGTACTTC.